The next 21 T cell receptor beta chains were all read from a single sample in a study of molecular identifiers for immune sequencing clone quantification. Via MiXCR, TCRdb re-called the PCR reads, giving one row per CDR3 protein. The table includes more than 95,000 distinct CDR3 sequences, 24% detected once. The sequenced sample was naive CD8+ T cells from blood, with Jurkat cell RNA spiked in. This sample's subset: FACS-sorted CD8+CD4-CCR7+CD45RA+ naive T cells. Receptors were obtained from a human donor in good health. Some libraries in this study had Jurkat cell RNA spiked in.

The V and J genes are TRBV28 and TRBJ2-2; D not certain. Germline assignment: CDR1 MDHEN and CDR2 SYDVKM. V was shortened by 1 base and J by 4 bases, with 1 base between the two germline ends. The CDR3 runs to 12 residues. Here the CDR3 reads CASSLFTGELFF. For the CDR3, the DNA is TGTGCCAGCAGTTTATTCACCGGGGAGCTGTTTTTT.

In its sample, this clonotype was seen many times. The chain employs TRBV4-3 and TRBJ2-7; a possible D gene is TRBD2 (5 bases). This CDR3 region has 13 residues. The germline V gene encodes CDR1 LGHNA and CDR2 YSLEER. Trimming cost V 0 bases and J 6 bases, with 9 bases left between them. CDR3 sequence (DNA): TGCGCCAGCAGCCAAGAAGACCGGGGCGAGCAGTACTTC. This gives the protein CASSQEDRGEQYF.

The chain carries TRBV5-1 and TRBJ2-5; tentatively, D is TRBD2 (5 bases). Germline loops: CDR1 SGHRS, CDR2 YFSETQ. The CDR3 runs 14 residues. With 4 bases removed from V and 13 bases from J, the gap between germline ends came to 23 bases. In DNA, the CDR3 is TGCGCCAGCAGCAGCGGACCGGGTCTAGAGCCCCCGTACTTC. Protein product: CASSSGPGLEPPYF. Supplemented by reference TRBV5-1 and TRBJ2-5, the full variable domain reads KAGVTQTPRYLIKTRGQQVTLSCSPISGHRSVSWYQQTPGQGLQFLFEYFSETQRNKGNFPGRFSGRQFSNSRSEMNVSTLELGDSALYLCASSSGPGLEPPYFGPGTRLLVL.

Points on this clonotype: This CDR3 fails to terminate in the conserved phenylalanine or tryptophan, so it likely reflects a read error. V is TRBV2 and J is TRBJ2-1; 7 nucleotides agree with TRBD2. Germline assignment: CDR1 SNHLY and CDR2 FYNNEI. This CDR3 contains 13 residues. The junction had 5 bases not matched to a gene; V was cut back by 8 bases and J by 4 bases. CDR3 sequence (DNA): TGTGCCAGCGACCGGGGGGATTACAATGAGCAGTTCTGC. Amino acids: CASDRGDYNEQFC.

V and J are TRBV4-3 and TRBJ2-2; 8 bases line up with TRBD2. Germline loops: CDR1 LGHNA, CDR2 YSLEER. This CDR3 comprises 19 residues. V lost 0 bases and J lost 8; bases outside the gene matches: 17. DNA for the CDR3: TGCGCCAGCAGCCAAGAATTGTACGGGCTAGCGGGCCCGGGGGGGGAGCTGTTTTTT. Amino acids: CASSQELYGLAGPGGELFF.

In this sample, this clonotype turned up many times. The J gene is TRBJ2-5, the V gene TRBV7-8; no definite D call. The CDR3 covers 14 residues. Germline V gene lookup returns CDR1 SGHVS and CDR2 FQNEAQ. The V end lost 1 base, the J end lost 1 base, and 7 bases lay between the germline ends. The CDR3 loop reads CASSLVGSQETQYF. CDR3 DNA sequence: TGTGCCAGCAGCTTAGTGGGCAGCCAAGAGACCCAGTACTTC.

This clonotype was counted at least ten times. The rearrangement joins TRBV14 to TRBJ2-7; D is unclear. This CDR3 region has 13 residues. V gave up 3 bases and J gave up 4 bases, with 10 bases separating them. The germline CDR1 and CDR2 sequences are SGHDN and FVKESK. The CDR3 region has the DNA TGTGCCAGCAGCCACGGCGAAGGTTACGAGCAGTACTTC. Its protein is CASSHGEGYEQYF.

Note on this clonotype: One end of the junction is discordant with germline, which a read error may explain. The rearrangement links TRBV7-9 to TRBJ1-1, with a possible D match to TRBD1 (6 bases). Germline lookup yields CDR1 SEHNR and CDR2 FQNEAQ (reference sequence). The CDR3 is 13 residues long. The CDR3: CASSGPRGSEALF. CDR3 nucleotides: TGTGCCAGCAGCGGTCCCAGGGGCTCTGAAGCCCTCTTT.

This clonotype was counted many times. The chain combines TRBV5-4 with TRBJ2-7, with 8 bases that match TRBD2. This CDR3 contains 14 residues. Germline V lookup: CDR1 SGHNT, CDR2 YYREEE (reference sequence). V lost 5 bases to trimming and J lost 1 base; unmatched junction nucleotides: 5. The CDR3 here is CASSTGGRSYEQYF. CDR3 DNA sequence: TGTGCCAGCAGTACGGGCGGGAGGTCCTACGAGCAGTACTTC.

This clonotype has at least ten counts. The chain joins TRBV7-2 to TRBJ2-5; D possibly corresponds to TRBD2 (5 bases). The CDR3 consists of 14 residues. V lost 5 bases, J lost 2 bases, and 12 bases lay in between. Germline V CDR1 and CDR2: SGHTA, FQGNSA. The CDR3 loop reads CASSPGFYQETQYF. The CDR3 DNA reads TGTGCCAGCAGCCCGGGGTTCTATCAAGAGACCCAGTACTTC.

The chain combines TRBV7-9 with TRBJ2-7, with 10 bases matching TRBD2. This CDR3 has 20 residues. CDR1 is SEHNR and CDR2 is FQNEAQ in the germline V gene (reference sequence). Germline trimming cut 4 bases from V and 2 bases from J; bases unmatched to any gene: 20. The CDR3 nucleotides read TGTGCCAGCAGCTCTCGGGGACTAGCGAACACTCACTCCTTCACCTACGAGCAGTACTTC. Translation: CASSSRGLANTHSFTYEQYF.

This clonotype was observed at least ten times. Here the CDR3 reads CASKYRDGAYEQYF. The CDR3 coding sequence is TGTGCCAGCAAATACCGGGACGGGGCCTACGAGCAGTACTTC. The rearrangement uses TRBV27 and TRBJ2-7; D is perhaps TRBD1 or TRBD2 (5 bases each). The V gene lost 7 bases and the J gene lost 2 bases, with 15 bases spanning the gap. Germline V gene data show CDR1 as MNHEY and CDR2 as SMNVEV (reference sequence). The CDR3 spans 14 residues.

Ten or more counts support this clonotype. This sequence joins TRBV6-5 and TRBJ1-1; 11 nucleotides agree with TRBD1. In germline, CDR1 is MNHEY, CDR2 SVGAGI. J lost 0 bases, V lost 2 bases, and 2 bases had no gene match. The CDR3 is 16 residues long. The CDR3 spells CASSYGTGGLNTEAFF. In DNA, the CDR3 is TGTGCCAGCAGTTACGGGACAGGGGGGTTGAACACTGAAGCTTTCTTT.

This clonotype was seen ten or more times. The CDR3 here is CASSGTSGSLETQYF. The CDR3 nucleotides read TGTGCCAGCAGTGGGACTAGCGGGAGTCTGGAGACCCAGTACTTC. The chain recombines TRBV12-3 or TRBV12-4 with TRBJ2-5, with TRBD2 matching 14 bases. J lost 5 bases, V lost 5 bases, and 4 bases had no gene match. This CDR3 has 15 amino acids.

This chain joins TRBV27 and TRBJ2-7, with unresolved D. Germline V gene sequence: CDR1 MNHEY, CDR2 SMNVEV (reference sequence). This CDR3 is 15 amino acids long. Trimming removed 3 bases at V and 6 bases at J, with 18 bases between. DNA of the CDR3: TGTGCCAGCAGTTTCGGGTCCCGACCCCCGGCCGAGCAGTACTTC. Its translation is CASSFGSRPPAEQYF.

The chain joins TRBV6-2 or TRBV6-3 to TRBJ2-1, with D possibly being TRBD1 (6 bases). Per germline, CDR1 MNHEY and CDR2 SVGEGT. The CDR3 covers 15 residues. Trimming cost V 2 bases and J 7 bases, with 15 bases left between them. CDR3 residues: CASSYDRLVVNEQFF. CDR3 coding DNA: TGTGCCAGCAGTTACGACAGGTTGGTGGTGAATGAGCAGTTCTTC.

This clonotype has more than one count but fewer than ten. This chain uses TRBV11-2 with TRBJ1-1, with unresolved D. Germline CDR1 and CDR2: SGHAT and FQNNGV. The CDR3 totals 14 residues. V gave up 5 bases and J gave up 3 bases, with 13 bases separating them. CDR3 sequence: CASSHQGGDTEAFF. CDR3 in DNA: TGTGCCAGCAGCCACCAAGGCGGGGACACTGAAGCTTTCTTT.

This clonotype was found many times. The chain recombines TRBV27 with TRBJ2-3; 8 positions match TRBD1. The ends lost 3 bases at V and 14 bases at J; junction bases unmatched: 7. The length of the CDR3 is 12 residues. In germline, CDR1 is MNHEY, CDR2 SMNVEV (reference sequence). For the CDR3, the DNA is TGTGCCAGCAGTTTGGTTGGACAGGGTCTGTATTTT. Its protein is CASSLVGQGLYF.

For this clonotype: It may be a read error: a sequence one base away is much more abundant. V usage is TRBV7-6 and J usage is TRBJ1-1, with a possible D match to TRBD1 (5 bases). Per the germline V gene, CDR1 is SGHVS and CDR2 is FNYEAQ. Trimming shortened V by 4 bases and J by 6 bases, and 18 bases separated the two germline ends. CDR3 length: 15 residues. The CDR3 is CASSSARGAGAEAFF. The DNA for the CDR3 is TGTGCCAGCAGCTCAGCGCGAGGGGCCGGCGCTGAAGCTTTCTTT.

With respect to this clonotype: A much larger clonotype is one base distant, so this may be a read error. The rearrangement links TRBV28 to TRBJ2-7; D unresolved. CDR1 and CDR2 (germline): MDHEN, SYDVKM. This CDR3 region has 12 residues. CDR3 DNA: TGTGCCAGCAGCATGACACGGTACGGGCAGTACTTC. Encoded protein: CASSMTRYGQYF.

This clonotype was counted only a few times. A single base separates this from a much larger clone, so it may be a read error. This CDR3 is missing its conserved last phenylalanine or tryptophan, likely due to a read error. The chain has TRBV7-2 and TRBJ2-7; TRBD2 might be the D (5 bases). V lost 4 bases to trimming and J lost 5 bases, with 18 bases between them. The CDR3 spans 15 residues. Germline CDR1 SGHTA, CDR2 FQGNSA. The CDR3 bases are TGTGCCAGCAGCTCCGGGGATGCCTTTAGAAACGAGCAGTACTAC. Translation: CASSSGDAFRNEQYY.